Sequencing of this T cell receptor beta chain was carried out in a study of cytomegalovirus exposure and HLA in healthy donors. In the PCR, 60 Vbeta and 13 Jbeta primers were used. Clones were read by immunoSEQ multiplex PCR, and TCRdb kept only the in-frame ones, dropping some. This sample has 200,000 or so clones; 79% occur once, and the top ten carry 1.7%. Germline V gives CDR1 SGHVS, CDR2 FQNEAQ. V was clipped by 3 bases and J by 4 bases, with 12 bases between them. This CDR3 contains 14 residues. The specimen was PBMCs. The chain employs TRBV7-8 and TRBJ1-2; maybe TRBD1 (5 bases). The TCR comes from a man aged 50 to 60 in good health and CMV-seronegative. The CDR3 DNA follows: TGTGCCAGCAGCTTGGACGGACAAGTCTATGGCTACACCTTC. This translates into CASSLDGQVYGYTF. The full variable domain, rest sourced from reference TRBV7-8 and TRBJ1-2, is GAGVSQSPRYKVAKRGQDVALRCDPISGHVSLFWYQQALGQGPEFLTYFQNEAQLDKSGLPSDRFFAERPEGSVSTLKIQRTQQEDSAVYLCASSLDGQVYGYTFGSGTRLTVV.